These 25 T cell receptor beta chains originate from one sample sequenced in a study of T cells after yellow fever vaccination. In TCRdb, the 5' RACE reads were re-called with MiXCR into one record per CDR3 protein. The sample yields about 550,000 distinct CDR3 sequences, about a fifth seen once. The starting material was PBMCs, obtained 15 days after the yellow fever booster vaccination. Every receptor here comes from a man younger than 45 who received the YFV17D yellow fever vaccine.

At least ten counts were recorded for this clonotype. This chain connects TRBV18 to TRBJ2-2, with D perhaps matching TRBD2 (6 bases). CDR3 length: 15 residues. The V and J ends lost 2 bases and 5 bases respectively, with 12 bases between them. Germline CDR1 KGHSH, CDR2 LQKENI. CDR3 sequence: CASSPTGRGTGELFF. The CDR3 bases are TGTGCCAGCTCACCAACGGGACGGGGGACCGGGGAGCTGTTTTTT.

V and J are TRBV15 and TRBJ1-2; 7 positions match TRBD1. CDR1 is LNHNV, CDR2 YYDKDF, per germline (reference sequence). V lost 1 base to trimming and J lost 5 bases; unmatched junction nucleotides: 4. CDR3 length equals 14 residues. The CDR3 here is CATSRAGQIYGYTF. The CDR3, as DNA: TGTGCCACCAGCAGAGCGGGACAGATTTATGGCTACACCTTC.

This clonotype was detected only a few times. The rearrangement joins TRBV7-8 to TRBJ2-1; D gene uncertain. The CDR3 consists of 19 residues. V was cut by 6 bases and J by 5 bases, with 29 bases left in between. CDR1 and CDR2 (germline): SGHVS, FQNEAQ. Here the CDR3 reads CASSFLPPGAIIKDNEQFF. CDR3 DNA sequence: TGTGCCAGCAGTTTTTTACCCCCCGGTGCCATAATTAAGGACAATGAGCAGTTCTTC.

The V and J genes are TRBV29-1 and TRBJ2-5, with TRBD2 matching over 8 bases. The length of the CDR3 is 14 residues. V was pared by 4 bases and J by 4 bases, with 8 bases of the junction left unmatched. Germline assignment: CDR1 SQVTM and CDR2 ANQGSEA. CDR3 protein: CSVGGTRSRETQYF. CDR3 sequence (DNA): TGCAGCGTTGGAGGGACTAGGTCTCGAGAGACCCAGTACTTC.

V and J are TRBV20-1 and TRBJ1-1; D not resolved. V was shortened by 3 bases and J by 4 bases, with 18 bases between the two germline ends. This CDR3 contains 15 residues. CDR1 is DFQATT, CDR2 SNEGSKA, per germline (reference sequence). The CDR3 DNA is TGCAGTGCTAGTCCCGCCGGTGGGGTCGGCACTGAAGCTTTCTTT. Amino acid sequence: CSASPAGGVGTEAFF.

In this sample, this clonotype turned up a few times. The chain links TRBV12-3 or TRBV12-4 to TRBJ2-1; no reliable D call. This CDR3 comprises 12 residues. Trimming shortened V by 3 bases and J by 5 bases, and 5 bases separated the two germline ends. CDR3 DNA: TGTGCCAGCAGTTTTAATGACAATGAGCAGTTCTTC. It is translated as CASSFNDNEQFF.

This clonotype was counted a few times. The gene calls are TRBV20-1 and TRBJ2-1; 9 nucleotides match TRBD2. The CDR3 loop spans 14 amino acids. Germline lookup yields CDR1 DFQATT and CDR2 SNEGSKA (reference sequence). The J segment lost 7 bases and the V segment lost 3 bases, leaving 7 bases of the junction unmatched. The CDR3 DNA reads TGCAGTGCTAGTGAGGGACTAGCTGGGAATGAGCAGTTCTTC. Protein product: CSASEGLAGNEQFF.

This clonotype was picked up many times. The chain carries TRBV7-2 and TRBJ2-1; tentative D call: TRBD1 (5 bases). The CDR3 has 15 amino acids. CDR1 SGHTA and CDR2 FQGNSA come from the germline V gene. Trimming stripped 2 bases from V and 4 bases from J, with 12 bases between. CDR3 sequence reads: CASSLRRDRYNEQFF. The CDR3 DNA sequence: TGTGCCAGCAGCTTACGAAGAGACAGATACAATGAGCAGTTCTTC.

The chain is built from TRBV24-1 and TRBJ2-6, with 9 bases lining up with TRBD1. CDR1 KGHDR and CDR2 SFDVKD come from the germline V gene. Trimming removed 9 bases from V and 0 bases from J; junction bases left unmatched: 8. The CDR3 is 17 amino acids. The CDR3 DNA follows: TGTGCCACCGCCGGGACAGGGAAGGCCTCTGGGGCCAACGTCCTGACTTTC. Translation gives CATAGTGKASGANVLTF.

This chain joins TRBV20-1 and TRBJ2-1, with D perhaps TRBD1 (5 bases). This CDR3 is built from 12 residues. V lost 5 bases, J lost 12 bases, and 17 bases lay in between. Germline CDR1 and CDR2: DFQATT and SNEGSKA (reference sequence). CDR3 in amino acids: CSAGALGSWQFF. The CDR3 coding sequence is TGCAGTGCTGGGGCCTTGGGGTCTTGGCAGTTCTTC.

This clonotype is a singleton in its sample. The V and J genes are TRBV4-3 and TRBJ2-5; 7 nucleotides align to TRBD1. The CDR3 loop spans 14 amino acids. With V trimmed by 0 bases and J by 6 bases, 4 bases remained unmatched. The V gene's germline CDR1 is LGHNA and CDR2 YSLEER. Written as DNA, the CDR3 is TGCGCCAGCAGCCAAGATAGACAGGGAAAGACCCAGTACTTC. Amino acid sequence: CASSQDRQGKTQYF.

The CDR3 region has the DNA TGCAGTGCTTGGGACTACCCTGAGCAGTTCTTC. This gives the protein CSAWDYPEQFF. The V call is TRBV20-1, the J call TRBJ2-1; 7 bases line up with TRBD2. V dropped 5 bases and J dropped 9; count of bases not matched to a gene: 4. This CDR3 region has 11 residues. CDR1 and CDR2 (germline): DFQATT, SNEGSKA (reference sequence).

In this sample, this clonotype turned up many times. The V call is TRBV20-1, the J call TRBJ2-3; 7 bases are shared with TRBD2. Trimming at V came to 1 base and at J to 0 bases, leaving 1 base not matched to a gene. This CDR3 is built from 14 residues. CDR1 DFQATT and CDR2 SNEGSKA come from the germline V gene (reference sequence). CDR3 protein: CSARGSGSTDTQYF. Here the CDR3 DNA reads TGCAGTGCTAGAGGTAGCGGGAGCACAGATACGCAGTATTTT.

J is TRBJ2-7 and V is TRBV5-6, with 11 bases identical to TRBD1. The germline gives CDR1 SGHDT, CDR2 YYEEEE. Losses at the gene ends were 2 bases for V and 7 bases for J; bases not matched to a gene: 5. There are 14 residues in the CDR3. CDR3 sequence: CASSFGQGAREQYF. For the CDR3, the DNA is TGTGCCAGCAGCTTCGGACAGGGGGCGCGGGAGCAGTACTTC.

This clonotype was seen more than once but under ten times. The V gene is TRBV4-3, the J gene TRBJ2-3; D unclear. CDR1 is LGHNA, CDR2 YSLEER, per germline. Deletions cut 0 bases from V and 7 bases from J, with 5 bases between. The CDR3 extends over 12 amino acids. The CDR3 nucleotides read TGCGCCAGCAGCCAAGAGGGATATACGCAGTATTTT. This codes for CASSQEGYTQYF.

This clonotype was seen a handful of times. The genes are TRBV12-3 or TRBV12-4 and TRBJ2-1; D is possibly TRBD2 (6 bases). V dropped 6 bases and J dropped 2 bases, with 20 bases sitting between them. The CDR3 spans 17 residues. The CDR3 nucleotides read TGTGCCAGCAGCTCTCCTGGGGCGGGCGGGACCTACAATGAGCAGTTCTTC. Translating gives CASSSPGAGGTYNEQFF.

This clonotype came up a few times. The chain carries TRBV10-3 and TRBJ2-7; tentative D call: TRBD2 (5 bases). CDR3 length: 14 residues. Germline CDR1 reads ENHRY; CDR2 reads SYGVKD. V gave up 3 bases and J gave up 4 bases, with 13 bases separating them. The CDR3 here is CAISEAPSPYEQYF. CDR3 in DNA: TGTGCCATCAGTGAAGCTCCTAGCCCGTACGAGCAGTACTTC.

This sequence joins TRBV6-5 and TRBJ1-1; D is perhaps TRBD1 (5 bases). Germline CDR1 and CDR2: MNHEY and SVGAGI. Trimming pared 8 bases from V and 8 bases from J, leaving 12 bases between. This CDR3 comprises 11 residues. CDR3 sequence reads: CASATRGEAFF. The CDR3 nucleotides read TGTGCCAGCGCAACGAGGGGAGAAGCTTTCTTT.

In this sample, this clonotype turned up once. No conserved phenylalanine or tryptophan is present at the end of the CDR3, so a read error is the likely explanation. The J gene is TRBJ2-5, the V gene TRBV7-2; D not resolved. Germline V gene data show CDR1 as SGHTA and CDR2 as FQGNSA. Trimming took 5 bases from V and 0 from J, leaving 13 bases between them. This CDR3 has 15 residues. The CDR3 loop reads CASSQPSTYQETQYS. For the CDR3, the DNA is TGTGCCAGCAGCCAACCTTCGACGTACCAAGAGACCCAGTACTCC.

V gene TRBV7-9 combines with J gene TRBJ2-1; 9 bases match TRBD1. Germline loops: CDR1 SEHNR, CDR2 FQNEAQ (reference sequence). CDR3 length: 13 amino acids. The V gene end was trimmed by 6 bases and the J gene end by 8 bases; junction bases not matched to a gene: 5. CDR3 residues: CASRKGQGDEQFF. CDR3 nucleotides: TGTGCCAGCAGAAAGGGACAGGGCGATGAGCAGTTCTTC.

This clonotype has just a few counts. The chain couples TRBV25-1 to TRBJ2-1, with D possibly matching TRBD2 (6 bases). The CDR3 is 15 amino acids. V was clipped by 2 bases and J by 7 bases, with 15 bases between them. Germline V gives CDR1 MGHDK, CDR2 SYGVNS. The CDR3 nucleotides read TGTGCCAGCAGTGAAGCGGGACCCTCGGGAAATGAGCAGTTCTTC. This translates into CASSEAGPSGNEQFF.

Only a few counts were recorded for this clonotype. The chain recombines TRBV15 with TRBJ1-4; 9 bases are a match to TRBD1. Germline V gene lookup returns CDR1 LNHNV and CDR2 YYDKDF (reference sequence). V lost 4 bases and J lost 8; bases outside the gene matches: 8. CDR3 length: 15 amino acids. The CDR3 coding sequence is TGTGCCACCAGCATCCGGGACAGGGTGGACGAAAAACTGTTTTTT. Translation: CATSIRDRVDEKLFF.

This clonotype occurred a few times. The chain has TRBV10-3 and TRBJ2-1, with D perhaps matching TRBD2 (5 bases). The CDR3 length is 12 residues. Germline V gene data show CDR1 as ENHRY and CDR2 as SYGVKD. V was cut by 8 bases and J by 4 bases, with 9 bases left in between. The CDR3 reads CAIGSNYNEQFF. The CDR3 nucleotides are TGTGCCATCGGGAGCAATTACAATGAGCAGTTCTTC.

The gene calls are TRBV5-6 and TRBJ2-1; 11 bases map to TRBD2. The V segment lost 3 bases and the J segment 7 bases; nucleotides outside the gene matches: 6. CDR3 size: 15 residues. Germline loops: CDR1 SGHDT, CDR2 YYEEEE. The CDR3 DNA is TGTGCCAGCAGCTCCGGGACTAGCGGTTGGAATGAGCAGTTCTTC. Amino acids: CASSSGTSGWNEQFF.

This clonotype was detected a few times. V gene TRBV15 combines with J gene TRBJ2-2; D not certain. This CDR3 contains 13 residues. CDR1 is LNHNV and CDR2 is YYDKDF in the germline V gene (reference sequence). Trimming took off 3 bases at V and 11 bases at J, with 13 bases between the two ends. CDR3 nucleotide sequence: TGTGCCACCAGCAGTCGTCTGGGCGGAGAGCTGTTTTTT. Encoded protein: CATSSRLGGELFF.